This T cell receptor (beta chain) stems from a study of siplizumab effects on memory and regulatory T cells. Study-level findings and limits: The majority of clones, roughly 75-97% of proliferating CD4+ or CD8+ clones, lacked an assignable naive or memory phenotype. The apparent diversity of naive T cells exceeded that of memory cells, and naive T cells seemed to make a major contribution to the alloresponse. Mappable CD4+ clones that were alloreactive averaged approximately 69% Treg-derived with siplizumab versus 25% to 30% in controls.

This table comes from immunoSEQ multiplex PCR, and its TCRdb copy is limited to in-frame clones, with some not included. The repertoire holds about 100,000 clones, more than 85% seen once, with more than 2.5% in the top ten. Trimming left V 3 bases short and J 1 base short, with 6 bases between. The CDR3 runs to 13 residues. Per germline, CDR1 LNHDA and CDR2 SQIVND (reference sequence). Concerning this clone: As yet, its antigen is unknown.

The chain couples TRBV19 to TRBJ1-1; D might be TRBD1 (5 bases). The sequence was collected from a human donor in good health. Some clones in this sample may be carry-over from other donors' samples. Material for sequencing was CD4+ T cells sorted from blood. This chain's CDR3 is CASSMGGNTEAFF. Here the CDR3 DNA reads TGTGCCAGTAGTATGGGGGGGAACACTGAAGCTTTCTTT. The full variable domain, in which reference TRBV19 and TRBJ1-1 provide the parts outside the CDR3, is DGGITQSPKYLFRKEGQNVTLSCEQNLNHDAMYWYRQDPGQGLRLIYYSQIVNDFQKGDIAEGYSVSREKKESFPLTVTSAQKNPTAFYLCASSMGGNTEAFFGQGTRLTVV.